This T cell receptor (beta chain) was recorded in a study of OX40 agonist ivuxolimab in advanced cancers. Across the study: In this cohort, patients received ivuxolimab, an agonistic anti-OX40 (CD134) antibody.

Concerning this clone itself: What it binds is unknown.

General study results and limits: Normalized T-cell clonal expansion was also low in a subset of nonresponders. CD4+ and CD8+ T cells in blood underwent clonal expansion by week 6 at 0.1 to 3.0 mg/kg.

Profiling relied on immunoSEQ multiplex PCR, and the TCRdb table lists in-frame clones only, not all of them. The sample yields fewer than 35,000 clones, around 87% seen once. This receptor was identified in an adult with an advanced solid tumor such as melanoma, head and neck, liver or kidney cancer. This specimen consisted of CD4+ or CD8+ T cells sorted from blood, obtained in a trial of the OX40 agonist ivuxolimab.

CDR3 residues: CASSDLEGLGGYTF. For the CDR3, the DNA is TGTGCCAGCAGTGATTTGGAGGGGTTGGGCGGCTACACCTTC. The chain is built from TRBV6-5 and TRBJ1-2, with D maybe TRBD1 (5 bases). V lost 5 bases to trimming and J lost 8 bases, with 18 bases between them. This CDR3 region has 14 residues. CDR1 and CDR2 (germline): MNHEY, SVGAGI.